One sample yielded the 10 T cell receptor beta chains listed below, sequenced in a study of beta chain features in type 1 diabetes. cDNA synthesis used the whole RNA isolate, giving expressed TCRB sequences. The assay was immunoSEQ multiplex PCR, and TCRdb's table has in-frame clones only and misses some. The table records 300,000 to 350,000 clones, roughly 8% of them present only once. Specimen: central memory CD4+ T cells from blood. The receptors originated from a woman between 18 and 29 years old in good health.

This clone was seen more than once but under ten times. The chain recombines TRBV5-4 with TRBJ1-2; TRBD1 agrees at 9 bases. This CDR3 is 14 amino acids long. Trimming at V came to 4 bases and at J to 4 bases, leaving 5 bases not matched to a gene. Germline loops: CDR1 SGHNT, CDR2 YYREEE (reference sequence). The CDR3 loop reads CASSRQGGSYGYTF. The CDR3 nucleotides are TGTGCCAGCAGCAGACAGGGGGGGAGCTATGGCTACACCTTC.

As regards this clone: The germline gene is not matched at one end of the junction; a read error may be the cause. The gene calls are TRBV7-3 and TRBJ2-1; TRBD2 might be the D (5 bases). Germline V CDR1 and CDR2: SGHTA, FQGTGA. The CDR3 spans 14 residues. In DNA, the CDR3 is TGTGCCAGCAGTTCCCGCTCTAGCTACGATGAGCAGTTCTTC. It translates to CASSSRSSYDEQFF.

The chain uses TRBV7-2 and TRBJ1-3; D call uncertain. V was shortened by 5 bases and J by 4 bases, with 6 bases between the two germline ends. This CDR3 has 12 residues. Germline assignment: CDR1 SGHTA and CDR2 FQGNSA. The CDR3 sequence is CASSGSGNTIYF. CDR3 bases: TGTGCCAGCAGCGGGAGCGGAAACACCATATATTTT.

The chain links TRBV18 to TRBJ1-1, with a tentative D call TRBD1 (5 bases). V lost 4 bases, J lost 5 bases, and 11 bases lay in between. This CDR3 is built from 13 residues. Germline V CDR1 and CDR2: KGHSH, LQKENI. This chain's CDR3 is CASSHSRETEAFF. CDR3 DNA sequence: TGTGCCAGCTCACACTCCAGGGAGACTGAAGCTTTCTTT.

The chain links TRBV28 to TRBJ2-7; 7 bases are a match to TRBD2. The CDR3 has 13 amino acids. Germline CDR1 MDHEN, CDR2 SYDVKM. J gave up 8 bases and V 7 bases, and 11 bases lay outside the gene matches. The DNA of the CDR3 is TGTGCCAGCATAAAGGAGGGAGGGCTTCAGCAGTACTTC. This sequence encodes CASIKEGGLQQYF.

This chain uses TRBV15 with TRBJ2-1, with D possibly being TRBD1 or TRBD2 (6 bases each). This CDR3 has 15 residues. The V end was cut by 1 base, the J end by 5 bases, with 12 bases between. Germline CDR1 is LNHNV and CDR2 is YYDKDF (reference sequence). CDR3 loop: CATSRGGAVNNEQFF. The CDR3 nucleotides read TGTGCCACCAGCAGAGGGGGGGCAGTTAACAATGAGCAGTTCTTC.

This clone has a handful of counts. V and J are TRBV7-2 and TRBJ1-1; possible D gene TRBD1, 5 bases. CDR1 is SGHTA and CDR2 is FQGNSA in the germline V gene. This CDR3 has 14 residues. V gave up 5 bases and J gave up 1 base, with 11 bases separating them. CDR3 sequence reads: CASSHLQANTEAFF. CDR3 DNA sequence: TGTGCCAGCAGCCACTTACAGGCGAACACTGAAGCTTTCTTT.

There are a few counts of this clone. The chain recombines TRBV7-9 with TRBJ2-3; 13 positions match TRBD2. Germline assignment: CDR1 SEHNR and CDR2 FQNEAQ (reference sequence). The trim removed 2 bases at V and 7 bases at J, leaving 3 bases unmatched. CDR3 length equals 15 residues. CDR3: CASSLRGTSGNTQYF. The CDR3 DNA sequence: TGTGCCAGCAGCTTACGAGGGACTAGCGGGAATACGCAGTATTTT.

This chain connects TRBV5-1 to TRBJ2-2; 12 bases agree with TRBD2. The germline gives CDR1 SGHRS, CDR2 YFSETQ. Unmatched junction bases numbered 4, after V lost 4 bases and J lost 6 bases. The CDR3 is 15 amino acids. CDR3 DNA sequence: TGCGCCAGCAGCGCCCTAGCGGGAGGGCCCGGGGAGCTGTTTTTT. It encodes CASSALAGGPGELFF.

The J gene is TRBJ2-3, the V gene TRBV9; D possibly matches TRBD1 or TRBD2 (5 bases each). Germline CDR1 is SGDLS and CDR2 is YYNGEE. The CDR3 extends over 16 amino acids. Trimming stripped 2 bases from V and 2 bases from J, with 15 bases between. In DNA form, the CDR3 reads TGTGCCAGCAGCGTTGGAGATCTGGGGGACACAGATACGCAGTATTTT. It translates to CASSVGDLGDTDTQYF.